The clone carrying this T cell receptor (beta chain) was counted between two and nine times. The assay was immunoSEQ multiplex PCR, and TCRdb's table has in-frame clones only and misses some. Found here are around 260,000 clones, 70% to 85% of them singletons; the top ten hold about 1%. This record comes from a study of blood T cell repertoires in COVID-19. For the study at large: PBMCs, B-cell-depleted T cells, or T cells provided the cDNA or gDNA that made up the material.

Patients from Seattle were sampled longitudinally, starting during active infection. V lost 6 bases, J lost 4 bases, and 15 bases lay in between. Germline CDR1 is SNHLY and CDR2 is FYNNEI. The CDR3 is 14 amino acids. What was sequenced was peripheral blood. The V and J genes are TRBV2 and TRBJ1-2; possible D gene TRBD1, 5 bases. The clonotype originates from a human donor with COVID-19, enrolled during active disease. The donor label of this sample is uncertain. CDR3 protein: CASSLLSGSYGYTF. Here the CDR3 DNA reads TGTGCCAGCAGCCTCCTATCAGGGTCCTATGGCTACACCTTC. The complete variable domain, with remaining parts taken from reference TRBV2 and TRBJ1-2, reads EPEVTQTPSHQVTQMGQEVILRCVPISNHLYFYWYRQILGQKVEFLVSFYNNEISEKSEIFDDQFSVERPDGSNFTLKIRSTKLEDSAMYFCASSLLSGSYGYTFGSGTRLTVV.